A selection of T cell receptor beta chains follows, all from one sample in a study of T-cell reconstitution after alpha-beta-depleted transplantation in children. TCRdb re-analysed the PCR reads in MiXCR, keeping a single row per CDR3 protein. Of several thousand distinct CDR3 sequences in the sample, about a sixth were seen once. The material sequenced was PBMCs, mostly from graft donor cells, taken 180 days after TCRalphabeta/CD19-depleted stem cell transplant. These receptors came from a patient under 10 years old who had a stem cell transplant for inherited bone marrow failure, so the T cells may come from the graft donor. Both conserved end residues are part of each CDR3. Fields, in order: CDR3 DNA, CDR3 protein, D gene, clone size, J gene, V gene. The D gene is left open where the match is weak. For some rows the clone size is stated as once, few or many, or as a class when expanded; others skip it.

cdr3_nt: TGTGCCAGCAGTGCGCCGGACCGGGGGGAAGAGACCCAGTACTTC; cdr3_aa: CASSAPDRGEETQYF; d_call: TRBD2; clone_size: many; j_call: TRBJ2-5; v_call: TRBV6-1
cdr3_nt: TGTGCCAGCAGTTGGGACAGGGGAACCGGGGAGCTGTTTTTT; cdr3_aa: CASSWDRGTGELFF; d_call: TRBD1; clone_size: many; j_call: TRBJ2-2; v_call: TRBV6-5
cdr3_nt: TGTGCCAGCTCCGGCAGGGGAGGGGCTGAAGCTTTCTTT; cdr3_aa: CASSGRGGAEAFF; d_call: NA; clone_size: many; j_call: TRBJ1-1; v_call: TRBV7-9
cdr3_nt: TGTGCCATCAGTGAGCTGTCAAATTACGAGCAGTACTTC; cdr3_aa: CAISELSNYEQYF; d_call: NA; clone_size: NA; j_call: TRBJ2-7; v_call: TRBV10-3
cdr3_nt: TGTGCCAGTAGTACGCTGGACAGGGCGGAGACCCAGTACTTC; cdr3_aa: CASSTLDRAETQYF; d_call: TRBD1; clone_size: many; j_call: TRBJ2-5; v_call: TRBV19
cdr3_nt: TGTGCCAGCAGTAACCGGCGAAGCTCCTACGAGCAGTACTTC; cdr3_aa: CASSNRRSSYEQYF; d_call: NA; clone_size: many; j_call: TRBJ2-7; v_call: TRBV6-5
cdr3_nt: TGCAGTGCTAGACGTCTGGGACAGGGGTGGGATGAGCAGTTCTTC; cdr3_aa: CSARRLGQGWDEQFF; d_call: TRBD1; clone_size: NA; j_call: TRBJ2-1; v_call: TRBV20-1
cdr3_nt: TGTGCCAGCAGTCCACTACTAGCGGGAGTCCAAGAGACCCAGTACTTC; cdr3_aa: CASSPLLAGVQETQYF; d_call: TRBD2; clone_size: many; j_call: TRBJ2-5; v_call: TRBV27
cdr3_nt: TGTGCCAGCAGCTTAAGCTTCGGACAGGGGGCCGGGGAGCTGTTTTTT; cdr3_aa: CASSLSFGQGAGELFF; d_call: TRBD1; clone_size: many; j_call: TRBJ2-2; v_call: TRBV7-2
cdr3_nt: TGTGCCAGCAGCTTAGGCATGAACACTGAAGCTTTCTTT; cdr3_aa: CASSLGMNTEAFF; d_call: NA; clone_size: NA; j_call: TRBJ1-1; v_call: TRBV7-3
cdr3_nt: TGTGCCTGCTGTTTTAGGATACTAGCGGGAGGGCCGGGGGAGACCCAGTACTTC; cdr3_aa: CACCFRILAGGPGETQYF; d_call: TRBD2; clone_size: NA; j_call: TRBJ2-5; v_call: TRBV12-3/TRBV12-4
cdr3_nt: TGCAGTGTCCCCGGGGGGGCAGTAACCGGGGAGCTGTTTTTT; cdr3_aa: CSVPGGAVTGELFF; d_call: TRBD2; clone_size: many; j_call: TRBJ2-2; v_call: TRBV20-1
cdr3_nt: TGTGCCAGCAGCCAAGATACTAGCGGGAGGGACACAGATACGCAGTATTTT; cdr3_aa: CASSQDTSGRDTDTQYF; d_call: TRBD2; clone_size: many; j_call: TRBJ2-3; v_call: TRBV4-2
cdr3_nt: TGTGCCAGCAGTGATATTCTAGCGGGAGGAGAATCCTACAATGAGCAGTTCTTC; cdr3_aa: CASSDILAGGESYNEQFF; d_call: TRBD2; clone_size: many; j_call: TRBJ2-1; v_call: TRBV2
cdr3_nt: TGCAGGGCGACAAGGGACCCGAACACTGAAGCTTTCTTT; cdr3_aa: CRATRDPNTEAFF; d_call: NA; clone_size: many; j_call: TRBJ1-1; v_call: TRBV20-1
cdr3_nt: TGTGCCAGACGTAGGGGGGCCCTTAATGAAAAACTGTTTTTT; cdr3_aa: CARRRGALNEKLFF; d_call: NA; clone_size: many; j_call: TRBJ1-4; v_call: TRBV12-3/TRBV12-4
cdr3_nt: TGTGCCAGCAGCCAAGTAACTAGCGGGAATTCAGATACGCAGTATTTT; cdr3_aa: CASSQVTSGNSDTQYF; d_call: TRBD2; clone_size: many; j_call: TRBJ2-3; v_call: TRBV4-2
cdr3_nt: TGCATCGGGGCCCCGGCGCCGGGCGGGGAGACCCAGTACTTC; cdr3_aa: CIGAPAPGGETQYF; d_call: NA; clone_size: NA; j_call: TRBJ2-5; v_call: TRBV20-1
cdr3_nt: TGTGCCAGCAGCCGGGACTATGGCTACACCTTC; cdr3_aa: CASSRDYGYTF; d_call: NA; clone_size: medium-sized; j_call: TRBJ1-2; v_call: TRBV9
cdr3_nt: TGTGCCAGCAGCACGATCGGACTAGTCACCAATGAGCAGTTCTTC; cdr3_aa: CASSTIGLVTNEQFF; d_call: TRBD2; clone_size: many; j_call: TRBJ2-1; v_call: TRBV7-9
cdr3_nt: TGTGCCAGCAGCGTAGGTTGGGGGGGAAACCGGGACTTC; cdr3_aa: CASSVGWGGNRDF; d_call: TRBD2; clone_size: NA; j_call: TRBJ2-5; v_call: TRBV9
cdr3_nt: TGCAGTGCTCTGCGACAGGGATCCTACGAGCAGTACTTC; cdr3_aa: CSALRQGSYEQYF; d_call: TRBD1; clone_size: many; j_call: TRBJ2-7; v_call: TRBV20-1
cdr3_nt: TGCGCCAGCAGGCAGGCTTACAGGGGTAGCTCCTACAATGAGCAGTTCTTC; cdr3_aa: CASRQAYRGSSYNEQFF; d_call: TRBD1; clone_size: many; j_call: TRBJ2-1; v_call: TRBV5-1
cdr3_nt: TGTGCCAGCAGCTTGGGGGGACCAGGGTCGGGTCTCAACTATGGCTACACCTTC; cdr3_aa: CASSLGGPGSGLNYGYTF; d_call: NA; clone_size: once; j_call: TRBJ1-2; v_call: TRBV5-6
cdr3_nt: TGTGCCAGCAGTCCCCTGCGGGGTCAGAAACTGTTTTTT; cdr3_aa: CASSPLRGQKLFF; d_call: NA; clone_size: many; j_call: TRBJ1-4; v_call: TRBV28
cdr3_nt: TGTGCCAGCAGTGTAGAGGGAAACACCGGGGAGCTGTTTTTT; cdr3_aa: CASSVEGNTGELFF; d_call: NA; clone_size: many; j_call: TRBJ2-2; v_call: TRBV2
cdr3_nt: TGTGCCAGCAGTTTGTCGGTAACCGCGAACACCGGGGATCTGTTTTTT; cdr3_aa: CASSLSVTANTGDLFF; d_call: NA; clone_size: NA; j_call: TRBJ2-2; v_call: TRBV12-3/TRBV12-4
cdr3_nt: TGTGCCAGCAGCTCGTCGTCGGGGGGGTCCACTGAAGCTTTCTTT; cdr3_aa: CASSSSSGGSTEAFF; d_call: NA; clone_size: many; j_call: TRBJ1-1; v_call: TRBV7-2
cdr3_nt: TGTGCCAGCAGCCTGACAGATATCGATGAGCAGTTCTTC; cdr3_aa: CASSLTDIDEQFF; d_call: NA; clone_size: many; j_call: TRBJ2-1; v_call: TRBV5-5
cdr3_nt: TGTGCCAGCAGTTTAAGGGGTGGCGGCACCTACGAGCAGTACTTC; cdr3_aa: CASSLRGGGTYEQYF; d_call: NA; clone_size: many; j_call: TRBJ2-7; v_call: TRBV28
cdr3_nt: TGTGCCAGCAGTTTAGCAGTATGGGGAGGGAATGAAAAACTGTTTTTT; cdr3_aa: CASSLAVWGGNEKLFF; d_call: NA; clone_size: NA; j_call: TRBJ1-4; v_call: TRBV12-3/TRBV12-4
cdr3_nt: TGTGCCAGCAGCTTAATCCCCGATGGCTACACCTTC; cdr3_aa: CASSLIPDGYTF; d_call: NA; clone_size: many; j_call: TRBJ1-2; v_call: TRBV7-9
cdr3_nt: TGCAGTGCCGCGACAGGGTACGGAAACACCATATATTTT; cdr3_aa: CSAATGYGNTIYF; d_call: TRBD1; clone_size: many; j_call: TRBJ1-3; v_call: TRBV20-1
cdr3_nt: TGTGCTAGCAGCCTACAAACAGGGGCCGAGACCCAGTACTTC; cdr3_aa: CASSLQTGAETQYF; d_call: TRBD1; clone_size: many; j_call: TRBJ2-5; v_call: TRBV7-7
cdr3_nt: TGTGCCAGCAGCTCGTACAGGTCCCGCCTGGAAGCTTTCTTT; cdr3_aa: CASSSYRSRLEAFF; d_call: NA; clone_size: many; j_call: TRBJ1-1; v_call: TRBV7-9
cdr3_nt: TGTGCCAGCTCCTGGACAGGGGGCCATGGCTACACCTTC; cdr3_aa: CASSWTGGHGYTF; d_call: TRBD1; clone_size: many; j_call: TRBJ1-2; v_call: TRBV6-5